A single sample gave rise to the 9 T cell receptor beta chains below, sequenced in a study of blood T cell repertoires in COVID-19. The protocol was immunoSEQ multiplex PCR, while the TCRdb copy is restricted to in-frame clones and leaves out a portion. The data show more than 200,000 clones, with approximately 80% seen just once and 27% held by the top ten. Sequencing input: peripheral blood. The receptors here all came from a middle-aged man with acute or convalescent COVID-19.

The chain carries TRBV15 and TRBJ1-1; D is ambiguous. There are 13 residues in the CDR3. V was trimmed by 8 bases and J by 0 bases, leaving 10 bases between them. Germline V gene sequence: CDR1 LNHNV, CDR2 YYDKDF (reference sequence). The CDR3 reads CATQRGLNTEAFF. The CDR3 region has the DNA TGTGCCACCCAACGAGGATTGAACACTGAAGCTTTCTTT.

The chain combines TRBV10-3 with TRBJ2-5; tentatively, D is TRBD2 (6 bases). Deletions cut 4 bases from V and 0 bases from J, with 12 bases between. CDR3 length: 15 amino acids. The germline gives CDR1 ENHRY, CDR2 SYGVKD. CDR3 bases: TGTGCCATCAGTGGGGGGGACCGGGACCAAGAGACCCAGTACTTC. It codes for CAISGGDRDQETQYF.

The J gene is TRBJ2-1, the V gene TRBV7-2; TRBD2 might be the D (5 bases). The length of the CDR3 is 13 residues. The V end was cut by 5 bases, the J end by 9 bases, with 14 bases between. Germline loops: CDR1 SGHTA, CDR2 FQGNSA. CDR3 loop: CASSLNLGSEQFF. CDR3 bases: TGTGCCAGCAGCCTTAATTTGGGGAGTGAGCAGTTCTTC.

V is TRBV6-6 and J is TRBJ1-2; 8 nucleotides agree with TRBD1. Germline loops: CDR1 MNHNY, CDR2 SVGAGI (reference sequence). V lost 2 bases to trimming and J lost 4 bases; unmatched junction nucleotides: 6. This CDR3 spans 15 amino acids. The DNA for the CDR3 is TGTGCCAGCAGTTACCCGGGACAGGAGTCCTATGGCTACACCTTC. Its translation is CASSYPGQESYGYTF.

The chain links TRBV28 to TRBJ1-5; a weak D match, TRBD1 (6 bases). Looked up from germline, CDR1 is MDHEN and CDR2 is SYDVKM. The CDR3 totals 14 residues. The V gene lost 2 bases and the J gene lost 5 bases, with 10 bases spanning the gap. The CDR3 coding sequence is TGTGCCAGCAGTTTACGACAGGACTATCAGCCCCAGCATTTT. It encodes CASSLRQDYQPQHF.

This clone occurred a few times. This rearrangement joins TRBV2 to TRBJ2-1, with 12 nucleotides matching TRBD2. The length of the CDR3 is 14 residues. Losses at the gene ends were 4 bases for V and 9 bases for J; bases not matched to a gene: 4. Germline V lookup: CDR1 SNHLY, CDR2 FYNNEI. CDR3: CASSVTSGSIEQFF. DNA of the CDR3: TGTGCCAGCAGTGTGACTAGCGGGAGCATTGAGCAGTTCTTC.

This clone appeared a few times. The chain carries TRBV3-1 (or the pseudogene TRBV3-2) and TRBJ2-3; 14 bases match TRBD2. The CDR3 totals 18 residues. Germline V gene data show CDR1 as LGHDT and CDR2 as YNNKEL (reference sequence). V was pared by 4 bases and J by 1 base, with 7 bases of the junction left unmatched. In nucleotides, the CDR3 is TGTGCCAGCAGCCTGACTAGCGGGAGGGGGCGGGGCACAGATACGCAGTATTTT. Its translation is CASSLTSGRGRGTDTQYF.

The rearrangement uses TRBV19 and TRBJ2-3; D gene unclear. CDR1 LNHDA and CDR2 SQIVND come from the germline V gene (reference sequence). This CDR3 has 14 amino acids. Deletions cut 1 base from V and 2 bases from J, with 7 bases between. The CDR3 reads CASSIGPFTDTQYF. The CDR3 region has the DNA TGTGCCAGTAGTATAGGGCCCTTCACAGATACGCAGTATTTT.

The chain carries TRBV5-1 and TRBJ2-7, with a weak D call TRBD1 (5 bases). The CDR3 contains 11 residues. The V gene lost 3 bases and the J gene lost 8 bases, with 9 bases spanning the gap. Germline CDR1 and CDR2: SGHRS and YFSETQ. Written as DNA, the CDR3 is TGCGCCAGCAGCTCGGACATAAAGCAGTACTTC. It yields the protein CASSSDIKQYF.